A single sample gave rise to the 20 T cell receptor beta chains below, sequenced in a study of OX40 agonist ivuxolimab in advanced cancers. The data were produced by immunoSEQ multiplex PCR, yet TCRdb's version contains in-frame clones alone and is incomplete. The sample yields nearly 80,000 clones, approximately 84% seen once. The source material was CD4+ or CD8+ T cells sorted from blood, sampled in a trial of the OX40 agonist ivuxolimab. These receptors all come from an adult with an advanced solid tumor such as melanoma, head and neck, liver or kidney cancer.

The rearrangement links TRBV27 to TRBJ2-6; 11 nucleotides line up with TRBD1. There are 17 residues in the CDR3. In germline, CDR1 is MNHEY, CDR2 SMNVEV (reference sequence). J lost 4 bases, V lost 6 bases, and 8 bases had no gene match. CDR3 sequence (DNA): TGTGCCAGCAGACCGCAAGGACAGGGGGCGGGGGCCAACGTCCTGACTTTC. Translation: CASRPQGQGAGANVLTF.

This chain uses TRBV7-3 with TRBJ1-6, with D possibly TRBD1 on 5 matching bases. Germline-derived CDR1 and CDR2 are SGHTA and FQGTGA. CDR3 length: 15 residues. The V end was cut by 2 bases, the J end by 7 bases, with 12 bases between. In DNA, the CDR3 is TGTGCCAGCAGCTTATCAAGGGGTGAAAATTCACCCCTCCACTTT. It specifies CASSLSRGENSPLHF. The complete variable domain, with remaining parts taken from reference TRBV7-3 and TRBJ1-6, reads GAGVSQTPSNKVTEKGKYVELRCDPISGHTALYWYRQSLGQGPEFLIYFQGTGAADDSGLPNDRFFAVRPEGSVSTLKIQRTERGDSAVYLCASSLSRGENSPLHFGNGTRLTVT.

The chain joins TRBV5-6 to TRBJ2-7; possibly TRBD1 for D (5 bases). The germline gives CDR1 SGHDT, CDR2 YYEEEE. Between the trimmed V and J ends, which lost 2 bases and 6 bases, there was a span of 12 bases. The CDR3 is 13 amino acids. This CDR3 reads CASSFGRVSEQYF. DNA for the CDR3: TGTGCCAGCAGCTTCGGCAGGGTGAGCGAGCAGTACTTC.

The rearrangement joins TRBV5-1 to TRBJ2-7; no definite D call. This CDR3 comprises 14 residues. V was shortened by 2 bases and J by 2 bases, with 11 bases between the two germline ends. In germline, CDR1 is SGHRS, CDR2 YFSETQ. The CDR3: CASSFLGGTYEQYF. The CDR3 nucleotides are TGCGCCAGCAGCTTTCTTGGCGGAACCTACGAGCAGTACTTC.

This chain connects TRBV9 to TRBJ2-3; 9 bases line up with TRBD2. V lost 4 bases to trimming and J lost 2 bases; unmatched junction nucleotides: 5. CDR3 length: 15 amino acids. The V gene's germline CDR1 is SGDLS and CDR2 YYNGEE. CDR3 nucleotides: TGTGCCAGCAGCTTTAGCGGGAGCCTCACAGATACGCAGTATTTT. This codes for CASSFSGSLTDTQYF.

The chain carries TRBV9 and TRBJ1-3; no firm D call. V was cut by 3 bases and J by 4 bases, with 8 bases left in between. CDR1 is SGDLS, CDR2 YYNGEE, per germline. This CDR3 has 13 residues. CDR3 nucleotide sequence: TGTGCCAGCAGCGCAACGTTAGGAAACACCATATATTTT. Its translation: CASSATLGNTIYF. The full variable domain, in which reference TRBV9 and TRBJ1-3 provide the parts outside the CDR3, is DSGVTQTPKHLITATGQRVTLRCSPRSGDLSVYWYQQSLDQGLQFLIQYYNGEERAKGNILERFSAQQFPDLHSELNLSSLELGDSALYFCASSATLGNTIYFGEGSWLTVV.

This clone was recorded a few times. The V gene is TRBV11-2, the J gene TRBJ2-1; D uncertain. The length of the CDR3 is 16 residues. V lost 0 bases, J lost 2 bases, and 11 bases lay in between. CDR1 is SGHAT and CDR2 is FQNNGV in the germline V gene. CDR3 in DNA: TGTGCCAGCAGCTTAGATCTCCCCAGTACCTACAATGAGCAGTTCTTC. Its protein product is CASSLDLPSTYNEQFF.

This clone was found a few times. V gene TRBV11-2 combines with J gene TRBJ2-3; 8 bases line up with TRBD1. The junction had 3 bases not matched to a gene; V was cut back by 7 bases and J by 0 bases. The CDR3 totals 14 residues. Germline CDR1 reads SGHAT; CDR2 reads FQNNGV. CDR3 in DNA: TGTGCCAGCACCTGGGACAGGAGCACAGATACGCAGTATTTT. It translates to CASTWDRSTDTQYF.

The V and J genes are TRBV7-8 and TRBJ2-3; D is possibly TRBD1 (6 bases). The CDR3 runs to 13 residues. Germline V gene lookup returns CDR1 SGHVS and CDR2 FQNEAQ. V gave up 5 bases and J gave up 10 bases, with 16 bases separating them. This CDR3 is CASSLPGVYAQYF. CDR3 nucleotide sequence: TGTGCCAGCAGCCTCCCAGGGGTTTATGCGCAGTATTTT.

This CDR3 is CASSPLISGGSDEQYF. The CDR3 bases are TGTGCCAGCAGCCCTCTCATCTCAGGGGGCAGCGACGAGCAGTACTTC. The chain combines TRBV5-6 with TRBJ2-7; 8 bases map to TRBD1. CDR3 size: 16 residues. Germline values: CDR1 SGHDT, CDR2 YYEEEE. J was trimmed by 5 bases and V by 4 bases; bases with no gene match: 14.

In this sample, this clone turned up a few times. This chain uses TRBV5-4 with TRBJ1-4; D gene unclear. The CDR3 loop spans 15 amino acids. Trimming took 2 bases from V and 7 from J, leaving 15 bases between them. Looked up from germline, CDR1 is SGHNT and CDR2 is YYREEE (reference sequence). CDR3 sequence reads: CASSFTAEAGEKLFF. DNA of the CDR3: TGTGCCAGCAGCTTTACAGCCGAGGCTGGTGAAAAACTGTTTTTT.

The chain is built from TRBV4-1 and TRBJ1-5, with TRBD1 as a possible D gene (5 bases). The CDR3 runs to 12 residues. Germline-derived CDR1 and CDR2 are MGHRA and YSYEKL. The V gene lost 3 bases and the J gene lost 9 bases, with 9 bases spanning the gap. The chain's CDR3 is CASSQGGRPQHF. CDR3 DNA: TGCGCCAGCAGCCAGGGGGGGAGGCCCCAGCATTTT.

The rearrangement joins TRBV6-6 to TRBJ2-7, with D unresolved. With 6 bases removed from V and 6 bases from J, the gap between germline ends came to 12 bases. Germline-derived CDR1 and CDR2 are MNHNY and SVGAGI (reference sequence). The CDR3 covers 12 residues. For the CDR3, the DNA is TGTGCCAGCAGACTACCCGGAAGCGAGCAGTACTTC. It specifies CASRLPGSEQYF.

The J gene is TRBJ1-2, the V gene TRBV30; no clear D gene. Germline-derived CDR1 and CDR2 are GTSNPN and SVGIG (reference sequence). CDR3 length: 15 residues. With 8 bases removed from V and 3 bases from J, the gap between germline ends came to 22 bases. The CDR3 region is CAGEAREGADYGYTF. The CDR3 DNA reads as TGTGCCGGGGAAGCGCGCGAGGGCGCGGACTATGGCTACACCTTC.

The rearrangement uses TRBV15 and TRBJ2-5, with D hard to call. Germline V CDR1 and CDR2: LNHNV, YYDKDF (reference sequence). Trimming cost V 0 bases and J 1 base, with 9 bases left between them. This CDR3 has 15 amino acids. CDR3 coding DNA: TGTGCCACCAGCAGAGATCTGGGGTCCCAAGAGACCCAGTACTTC. It yields the protein CATSRDLGSQETQYF.

The V and J genes are TRBV6-1 and TRBJ2-3; TRBD2 matches 9 bases. Per the germline V gene, CDR1 is MNHNS and CDR2 is SASEGT. The ends lost 8 bases at V and 5 bases at J; junction bases unmatched: 8. This CDR3 is built from 14 residues. CDR3 residues: CASGGREGIDTQYF. CDR3 nucleotide sequence: TGTGCCAGCGGTGGGCGGGAGGGAATAGATACGCAGTATTTT.

The chain carries TRBV4-1 and TRBJ2-2, with D perhaps matching TRBD1 or TRBD2 (7 bases each). V dropped 4 bases and J dropped 4 bases, with 22 bases sitting between them. The germline V gene encodes CDR1 MGHRA and CDR2 YSYEKL. The CDR3 has 18 residues. CDR3 sequence: CASSLDAAGGASTGELFF. In DNA form, the CDR3 reads TGCGCCAGCAGCCTAGACGCAGCAGGGGGGGCGAGCACCGGGGAGCTGTTTTTT.

This clone came up once. This chain uses TRBV19 with TRBJ2-2, with TRBD2 matching over 13 bases. Germline loops: CDR1 LNHDA, CDR2 SQIVND (reference sequence). The trim removed 6 bases at V and 7 bases at J, leaving 5 bases unmatched. The CDR3 loop spans 15 amino acids. The CDR3, as DNA: TGTGCCAGTAGGGGGACTAGCGGGATTGACGGGGAGCTGTTTTTT. Protein sequence: CASRGTSGIDGELFF. The variable domain in full, with the rest retrieved from reference TRBV19 and TRBJ2-2, is DGGITQSPKYLFRKEGQNVTLSCEQNLNHDAMYWYRQDPGQGLRLIYYSQIVNDFQKGDIAEGYSVSREKKESFPLTVTSAQKNPTAFYLCASRGTSGIDGELFFGEGSRLTVL.

In DNA form, the CDR3 reads TGTGCCAGCAGTAAAGAGACAGGGTTTAGCTATGGCTACACCTTC. Translating gives CASSKETGFSYGYTF. The chain recombines TRBV6-1 with TRBJ1-2, with TRBD1 matching 7 bases. V lost 5 bases, J lost 4 bases, and 10 bases stayed unmatched. The germline CDR1 and CDR2 sequences are MNHNS and SASEGT. The CDR3 covers 15 residues.

The rearrangement links TRBV5-4 to TRBJ2-7, with D unresolved. The CDR3 totals 15 residues. In germline, CDR1 is SGHNT, CDR2 YYREEE (reference sequence). V lost 0 bases, J lost 4 bases, and 14 bases lay in between. The CDR3 loop is CASSLGQGNLYEQYF. DNA for the CDR3: TGTGCCAGCAGCTTGGGACAAGGGAACTTATACGAGCAGTACTTC.